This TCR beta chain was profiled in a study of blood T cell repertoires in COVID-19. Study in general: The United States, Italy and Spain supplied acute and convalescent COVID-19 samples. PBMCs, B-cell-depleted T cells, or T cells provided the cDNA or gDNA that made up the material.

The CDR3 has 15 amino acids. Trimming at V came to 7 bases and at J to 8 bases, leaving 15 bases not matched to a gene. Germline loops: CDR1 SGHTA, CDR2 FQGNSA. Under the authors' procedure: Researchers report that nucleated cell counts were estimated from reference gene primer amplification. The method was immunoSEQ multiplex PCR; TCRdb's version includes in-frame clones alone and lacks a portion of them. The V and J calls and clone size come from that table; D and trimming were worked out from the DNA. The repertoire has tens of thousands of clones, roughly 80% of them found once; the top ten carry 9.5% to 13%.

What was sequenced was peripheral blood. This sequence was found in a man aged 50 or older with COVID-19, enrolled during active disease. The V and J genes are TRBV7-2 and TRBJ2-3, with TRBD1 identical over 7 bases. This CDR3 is CASTLGDRTFSTQYF. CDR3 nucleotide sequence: TGTGCCAGCACCCTTGGGGACAGAACCTTTAGTACGCAGTATTTT. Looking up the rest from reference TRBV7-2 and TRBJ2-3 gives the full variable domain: GAGVSQSPSNKVTEKGKDVELRCDPISGHTALYWYRQSLGQGLEFLIYFQGNSAPDKSGLPSDRFSAERTGGSVSTLTIQRTQQEDSAVYLCASTLGDRTFSTQYFGPGTRLTVL.